The rows below give T cell receptor beta chains drawn from one sample of a study of regulatory T cells in long-lasting Graves disease. TCRdb recomputed calls from the multiplex PCR reads with MiXCR, one row per CDR3 protein. The sample holds 500,000 to 700,000 distinct CDR3 sequences, 25% to 35% seen once. Here the sequenced sample was peripheral blood mononuclear cells (PBMCs), taken when the disease was refractory, from a patient treated with antithyroid drugs. The receptors stem from a female donor with Graves disease. The CDR3 runs from the conserved cysteine through the conserved F or W. The order of the fields is V gene, D gene, J gene, clone size, CDR3 protein, CDR3 DNA. The D gene is left open where the match is weak. The listing skips clone size in some rows; elsewhere it reads once, few, many or a size class.

>TRBV6-2/TRBV6-3|TRBD1|TRBJ1-1|-
CASSYSLGGGTEAFF
TGTGCCAGCAGTTACTCCCTAGGGGGCGGGACTGAAGCTTTCTTT
>TRBV28|-|TRBJ1-2|many
CATSLAGINYGYTF
TGTGCCACCTCTTTGGCGGGAATTAACTATGGCTACACCTTC
>TRBV20-1|-|TRBJ1-1|few
CSARDLGARTEAFF
TGCAGTGCTAGAGATCTCGGGGCGCGAACTGAAGCTTTCTTT
>TRBV12-5|TRBD1|TRBJ1-1|few
CASGSPVGQLGNTEAFF
TGTGCTAGTGGTTCTCCCGTGGGACAGCTGGGGAACACTGAAGCTTTCTTT
>TRBV2|-|TRBJ1-5|few
CASSEGTPMAQHF
TGTGCCAGCAGTGAAGGGACACCGATGGCCCAGCATTTT
>TRBV5-8|-|TRBJ1-5|-
CASSLGSRNQPQHF
TGTGCCAGCAGCTTGGGGTCCCGAAATCAGCCCCAGCATTTT
>TRBV12-5|-|TRBJ1-5|-
CASGVTGTLGNQPQHF
TGTGCTAGTGGCGTTACCGGGACCTTGGGCAATCAGCCCCAGCATTTT
>TRBV15|TRBD1|TRBJ1-2|-
CATSSGDRGFGYTF
TGTGCCACCAGCAGTGGGGACAGGGGCTTCGGCTACACCTTC
>TRBV29-1|TRBD2|TRBJ2-5|few
CSVGLVGETQYF
TGCAGCGTGGGACTAGTAGGGGAGACCCAGTACTTC
>TRBV10-2|-|TRBJ2-4|-
CASMESGKNIQYF
TGCGCCAGCATGGAAAGTGGTAAAAACATTCAGTACTTC
>TRBV28|-|TRBJ1-2|many
CASTEDNYGYTF
TGTGCCAGCACTGAGGACAACTATGGCTACACCTTC
>TRBV29-1|TRBD1|TRBJ1-1|-
CSVAWRGQGTEAFF
TGCAGCGTTGCGTGGAGGGGGCAGGGCACTGAAGCTTTCTTT
>TRBV6-1|-|TRBJ1-1|-
CASRPGVWNTEAFF
TGTGCCAGCCGACCGGGGGTTTGGAACACTGAAGCTTTCTTT
>TRBV27|TRBD1|TRBJ1-4|few
CASSSIGQGGEKLFF
TGTGCCAGCAGTTCAATAGGACAGGGAGGGGAAAAACTGTTTTTT
>TRBV12-3/TRBV12-4|-|TRBJ1-4|-
CASSLSGGFEKLFF
TGTGCCAGCAGTTTATCGGGGGGCTTCGAAAAACTGTTTTTT
>TRBV12-3/TRBV12-4|-|TRBJ1-5|few
CASSERTASNQPQHF
TGTGCCAGCAGTGAGCGGACAGCCAGCAATCAGCCCCAGCATTTT
>TRBV2|-|TRBJ1-1|once
CASSPSPGWTEAFF
TGTGCCAGCAGTCCCAGTCCCGGGTGGACTGAAGCTTTCTTT
>TRBV12-3/TRBV12-4|-|TRBJ1-1|few
CASSTEYSEAFF
TGTGCCAGCAGCACCGAATATAGTGAAGCTTTCTTT
>TRBV6-1|TRBD2|TRBJ2-5|few
CASRPAGLAGLETQYF
TGTGCCAGCAGACCCGCGGGACTAGCGGGGCTGGAGACCCAGTACTTC
>TRBV7-2|TRBD1|TRBJ1-1|-
CASSLAGGQGIGLNTEAFF
TGTGCCAGCAGCTTAGCCGGGGGACAGGGGATCGGTCTGAACACTGAAGCTTTCTTT
>TRBV11-3|TRBD2|TRBJ2-3|-
CASSSGTSGSVDTQYF
TGTGCCAGCAGCTCCGGGACTAGCGGGAGTGTGGATACGCAGTATTTT
>TRBV19|-|TRBJ1-5|few
CASSTEGGDQPQHF
TGTGCCAGTAGTACCGAGGGAGGTGATCAGCCCCAGCATTTT
>TRBV9|-|TRBJ1-1|-
CASSVGQVNTEAFF
TGTGCCAGCAGCGTAGGGCAGGTTAACACTGAAGCTTTCTTT
>TRBV6-1|TRBD1|TRBJ1-4|-
CASTKTGTNEKLFF
TGTGCCAGCACCAAGACAGGGACTAATGAAAAACTGTTTTTT
>TRBV28|-|TRBJ1-5|-
CASSSPLRTVSNQPQHF
TGTGCCAGCAGTAGCCCTTTAAGGACAGTTAGCAATCAGCCCCAGCATTTT
>TRBV10-3|TRBD2|TRBJ2-7|few
CAISEGWGSGKQREQYF
TGTGCCATCAGTGAAGGTTGGGGTAGCGGGAAGCAGAGAGAGCAGTACTTC
>TRBV24-1|-|TRBJ1-2|many
CATSESRGHDGYTF
TGTGCCACCAGTGAATCGCGGGGCCATGATGGCTACACCTTC
>TRBV6-2/TRBV6-3|TRBD1|TRBJ2-7|-
CASRPYRGLFSYEQYF
TGTGCCAGCAGGCCTTACAGGGGTTTATTTTCGTACGAGCAGTACTTC
>TRBV15|-|TRBJ2-7|few
CATSRGDRPYEQYF
TGTGCCACCAGCAGAGGAGACAGACCCTACGAGCAGTACTTC
>TRBV7-6|-|TRBJ1-1|-
CASSQYQGFAFF
TGTGCCAGCAGCCAGTATCAGGGTTTTGCTTTCTTT
>TRBV14|-|TRBJ1-4|-
CASSQRHSTGEKLFF
TGTGCCAGCAGCCAAAGACACTCAACAGGGGAAAAACTGTTTTTT
>TRBV25-1|TRBD1|TRBJ1-5|-
CASSGGGLSQPQHF
TGTGCCAGCAGTGGAGGGGGCTTGAGTCAGCCCCAGCATTTT
>TRBV9|-|TRBJ1-6|once
CASSPGPNNSPLHF
TGTGCCAGCAGCCCGGGACCCAATAATTCACCCCTCCACTTT
>TRBV15|-|TRBJ1-6|-
CATSGPTEGAPLHF
TGTGCCACCAGCGGTCCGACGGAGGGGGCACCCCTCCACTTT
>TRBV14|-|TRBJ2-2|-
CASSHVGPGTGELFF
TGTGCCAGCAGCCATGTCGGGCCTGGCACCGGGGAGCTGTTTTTT
>TRBV6-2/TRBV6-3|TRBD1|TRBJ1-5|few
CASRITGTGNQPQHF
TGTGCCAGCAGAATTACCGGGACAGGGAATCAGCCCCAGCATTTT
>TRBV4-2|-|TRBJ1-1|-
CASSPQVLDTEAFF
TGTGCCAGCAGCCCCCAAGTGTTGGACACTGAAGCTTTCTTT
>TRBV6-1|TRBD1|TRBJ1-1|many
CASSKRTGTNTEAFF
TGTGCCAGCAGTAAAAGGACAGGCACCAACACTGAAGCTTTCTTT
>TRBV6-1|-|TRBJ1-6|few
CASSRGQNNSPLHF
TGTGCCAGCAGTCGGGGGCAAAACAATTCACCCCTCCACTTT
>TRBV13|-|TRBJ2-7|-
CASSRGTATYEQYF
TGTGCCAGCAGCCGCGGGACGGCTACCTACGAGCAGTACTTC
>TRBV20-1|-|TRBJ2-7|-
CSASVRGGKAYEQYF
TGCAGTGCTAGTGTTAGAGGGGGGAAAGCCTACGAGCAGTACTTC
>TRBV6-2/TRBV6-3|-|TRBJ2-7|few
CASSYTGSQGEQYF
TGTGCCAGCAGTTATACCGGTTCCCAGGGAGAGCAGTACTTC
>TRBV6-2/TRBV6-3|-|TRBJ2-5|-
CASSGQGGQETQYF
TGTGCCAGCAGCGGACAAGGCGGGCAAGAGACCCAGTACTTC
>TRBV14|TRBD1|TRBJ2-7|few
CASSRAGTGVYEQYF
TGTGCCAGCAGCCGAGCCGGGACAGGGGTCTACGAGCAGTACTTC
>TRBV27|-|TRBJ2-7|-
CASSLSWGEQYF
TGTGCCAGCAGTTTATCATGGGGGGAGCAGTACTTC
>TRBV19|-|TRBJ1-5|few
CASTTRGGIQPQHF
TGTGCCAGTACCACCCGGGGGGGGATTCAGCCCCAGCATTTT
>TRBV11-1|-|TRBJ1-1|few
CASLDSFGNTEAFF
TGTGCCAGCCTTGACTCTTTTGGGAACACTGAAGCTTTCTTT
>TRBV6-1|-|TRBJ1-5|few
CASGRGKGQPQHF
TGTGCCAGCGGCCGGGGTAAGGGCCAGCCCCAGCATTTT
>TRBV12-3/TRBV12-4|-|TRBJ2-2|many
CASSFTEAGELFF
TGTGCCAGCAGTTTCACCGAGGCCGGGGAGCTGTTTTTT
>TRBV3-1|-|TRBJ1-1|-
CASSQDWGLRNTEAFF
TGTGCCAGCAGCCAAGATTGGGGTCTGCGGAACACTGAAGCTTTCTTT
>TRBV7-2|-|TRBJ1-4|few
CASSSDRSTNEKLFF
TGTGCCAGCAGCTCCGACAGGTCAACTAATGAAAAACTGTTTTTT
>TRBV9|-|TRBJ1-1|few
CASSVRGITEAFF
TGTGCCAGCAGCGTACGGGGGATCACTGAAGCTTTCTTT
>TRBV11-2|-|TRBJ2-1|many
CASSLSAGSSYNEQFF
TGTGCCAGCAGCTTATCCGCGGGGAGCTCCTACAATGAGCAGTTCTTC
>TRBV12-3/TRBV12-4|-|TRBJ1-1|-
CASSASVVRTEAFF
TGTGCCAGCAGTGCCTCGGTGGTCAGGACTGAAGCTTTCTTT
>TRBV11-2|TRBD1|TRBJ1-2|-
CASSPIRGQGPYGYTF
TGTGCCAGCAGCCCCATTCGAGGACAGGGACCCTATGGCTACACCTTC
>TRBV29-1|-|TRBJ2-4|-
CSVAGSLSERGPKNIQYF
TGCAGCGTCGCAGGGTCGTTGTCGGAGAGGGGCCCCAAAAACATTCAGTACTTC
>TRBV11-3|-|TRBJ2-7|-
CASTHPGRQYF
TGTGCCAGCACCCACCCGGGACGTCAGTACTTC
>TRBV19|-|TRBJ1-1|once
CASRDEMHRRNTEAFF
TGTGCCAGTAGGGACGAAATGCACAGACGGAACACTGAAGCTTTCTTT
>TRBV12-3/TRBV12-4|-|TRBJ2-1|-
CASSSQAREQFF
TGTGCCAGCAGTTCCCAAGCTCGAGAGCAGTTCTTC